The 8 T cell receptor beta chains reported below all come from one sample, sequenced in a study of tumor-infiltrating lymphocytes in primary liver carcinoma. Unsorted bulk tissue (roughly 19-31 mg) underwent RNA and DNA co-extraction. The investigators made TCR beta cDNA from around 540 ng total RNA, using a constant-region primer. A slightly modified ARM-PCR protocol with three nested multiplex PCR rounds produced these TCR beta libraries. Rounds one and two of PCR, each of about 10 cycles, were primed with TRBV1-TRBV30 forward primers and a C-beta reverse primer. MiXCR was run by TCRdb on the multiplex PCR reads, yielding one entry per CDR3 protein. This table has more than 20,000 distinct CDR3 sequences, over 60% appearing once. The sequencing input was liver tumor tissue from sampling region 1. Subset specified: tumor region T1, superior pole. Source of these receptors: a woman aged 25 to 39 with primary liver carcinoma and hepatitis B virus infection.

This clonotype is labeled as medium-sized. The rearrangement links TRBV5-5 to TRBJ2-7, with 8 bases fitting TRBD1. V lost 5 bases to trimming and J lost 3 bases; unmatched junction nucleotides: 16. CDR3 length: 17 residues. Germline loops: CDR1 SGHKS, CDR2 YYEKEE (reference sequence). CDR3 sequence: CASRAWQLRTGNYEQYF. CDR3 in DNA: TGTGCCAGCAGAGCTTGGCAGCTGCGGACAGGGAACTACGAGCAGTACTTC.

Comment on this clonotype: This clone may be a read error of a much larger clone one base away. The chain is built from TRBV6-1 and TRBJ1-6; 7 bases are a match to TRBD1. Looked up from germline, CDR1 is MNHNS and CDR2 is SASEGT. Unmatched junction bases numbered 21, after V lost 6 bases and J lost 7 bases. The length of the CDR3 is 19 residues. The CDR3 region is CASSDDTGRHQDRNSPLHF. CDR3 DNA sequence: TGTGCCAGCAGCGACGACACCGGAAGACACCAGGACAGGAATTCACCCCTCCACTTT.

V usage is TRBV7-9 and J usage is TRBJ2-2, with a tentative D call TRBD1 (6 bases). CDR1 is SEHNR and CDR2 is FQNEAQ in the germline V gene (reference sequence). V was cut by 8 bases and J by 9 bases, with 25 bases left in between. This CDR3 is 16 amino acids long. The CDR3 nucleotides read TGTGCCAGCGGCCCACCGGCAGCAGGGGCTGTTCGGGAGCTGTTTTTT. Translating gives CASGPPAAGAVRELFF.

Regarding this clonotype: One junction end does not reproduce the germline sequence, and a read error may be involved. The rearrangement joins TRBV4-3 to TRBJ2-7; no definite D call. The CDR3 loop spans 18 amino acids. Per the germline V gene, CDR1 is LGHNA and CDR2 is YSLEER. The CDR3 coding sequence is TGCGCCAGCGGCCAAGTTGTGACGGGTGGTCACATTAGCTACGAGCAGTACTTC. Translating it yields CASGQVVTGGHISYEQYF.

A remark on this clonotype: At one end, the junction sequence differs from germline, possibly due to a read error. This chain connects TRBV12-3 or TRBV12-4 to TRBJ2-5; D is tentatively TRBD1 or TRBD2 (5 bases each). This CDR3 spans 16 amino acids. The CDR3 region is CACSLSPWGSVETQYF. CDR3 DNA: TGTGCCTGCAGTTTAAGCCCATGGGGGTCTGTGGAGACCCAGTACTTC.

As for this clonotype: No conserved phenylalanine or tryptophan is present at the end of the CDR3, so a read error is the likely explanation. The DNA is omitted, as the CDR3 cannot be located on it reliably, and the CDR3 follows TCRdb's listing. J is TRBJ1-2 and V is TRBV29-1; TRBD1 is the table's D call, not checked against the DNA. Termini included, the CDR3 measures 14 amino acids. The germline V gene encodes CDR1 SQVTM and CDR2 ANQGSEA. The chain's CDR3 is CSGGDTGSTSGYTS.

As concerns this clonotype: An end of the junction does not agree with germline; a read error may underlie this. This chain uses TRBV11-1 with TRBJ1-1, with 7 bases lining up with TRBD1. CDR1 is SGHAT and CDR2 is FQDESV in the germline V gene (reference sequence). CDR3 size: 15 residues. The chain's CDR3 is CISSSTGTVNTETFF. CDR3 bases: TGTATCAGCAGCTCAACAGGGACAGTGAACACTGAAACTTTCTTT.

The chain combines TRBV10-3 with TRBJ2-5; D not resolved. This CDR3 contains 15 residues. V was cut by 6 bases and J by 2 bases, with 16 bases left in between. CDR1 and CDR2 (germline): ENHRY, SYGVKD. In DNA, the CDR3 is TGTGCCATCAGGGGGTCGTCTACCAGACAAGAGACCCAGTACTTC. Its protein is CAIRGSSTRQETQYF.